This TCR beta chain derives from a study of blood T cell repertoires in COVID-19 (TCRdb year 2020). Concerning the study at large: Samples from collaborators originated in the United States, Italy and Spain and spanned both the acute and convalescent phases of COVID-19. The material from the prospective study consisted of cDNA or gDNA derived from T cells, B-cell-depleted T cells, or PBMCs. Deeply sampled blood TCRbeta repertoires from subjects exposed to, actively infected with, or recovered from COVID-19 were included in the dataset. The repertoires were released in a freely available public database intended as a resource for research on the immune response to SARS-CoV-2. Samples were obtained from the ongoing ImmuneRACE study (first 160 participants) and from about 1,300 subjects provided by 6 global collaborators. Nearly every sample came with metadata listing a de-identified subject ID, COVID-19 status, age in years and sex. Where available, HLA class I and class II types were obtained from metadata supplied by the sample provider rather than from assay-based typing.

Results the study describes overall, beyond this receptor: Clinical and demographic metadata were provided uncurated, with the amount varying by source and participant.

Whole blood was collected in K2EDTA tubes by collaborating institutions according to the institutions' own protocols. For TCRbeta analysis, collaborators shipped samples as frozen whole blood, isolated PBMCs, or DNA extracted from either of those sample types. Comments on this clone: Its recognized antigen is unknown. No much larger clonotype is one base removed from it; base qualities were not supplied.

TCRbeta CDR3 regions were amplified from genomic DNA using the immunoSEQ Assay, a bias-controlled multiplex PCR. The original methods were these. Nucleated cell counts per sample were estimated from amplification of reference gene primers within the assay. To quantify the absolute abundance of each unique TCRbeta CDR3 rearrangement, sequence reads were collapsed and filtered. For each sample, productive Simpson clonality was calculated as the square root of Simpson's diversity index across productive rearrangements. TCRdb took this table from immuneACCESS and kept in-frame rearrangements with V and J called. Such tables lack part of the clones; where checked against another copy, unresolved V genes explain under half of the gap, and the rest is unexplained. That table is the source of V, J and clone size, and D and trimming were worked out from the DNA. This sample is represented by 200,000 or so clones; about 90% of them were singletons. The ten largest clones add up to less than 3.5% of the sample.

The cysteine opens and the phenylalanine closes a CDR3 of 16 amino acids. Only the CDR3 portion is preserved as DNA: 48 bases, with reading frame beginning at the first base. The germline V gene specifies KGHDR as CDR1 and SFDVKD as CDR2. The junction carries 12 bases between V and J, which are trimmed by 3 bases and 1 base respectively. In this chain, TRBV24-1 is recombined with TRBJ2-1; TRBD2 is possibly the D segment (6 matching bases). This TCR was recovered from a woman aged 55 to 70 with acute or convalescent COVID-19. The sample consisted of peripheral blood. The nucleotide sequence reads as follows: TGTGCCACCAGTGATCCCGGGGGATTATCCTACAATGAGCAGTTCTTC. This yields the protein CATSDPGGLSYNEQFF.